The following is a T cell receptor beta chain sequence with its context. Its cognate antigen is unknown. The V segment lost 8 bases and the J segment 1 base; nucleotides outside the gene matches: 7. CDR1 is SQVTM, CDR2 ANQGSEA, per germline. CDR3 length: 13 amino acids. These data belong to a study of cytomegalovirus exposure and HLA in healthy donors. In the study overall: Counted in an early data release were 75 million to 85 million unique TCRs from HLA-typed donors.

Study-level findings and limits: A highly shared variant cluster was judged a likely technical artifact. Both high specificity and high sensitivity reportedly marked the classifier's diagnosis of cytomegalovirus status.

With 60 Vbeta and 13 Jbeta primers, the PCR was carried out. Sequenced by immunoSEQ multiplex PCR; TCRdb stores in-frame clones only, minus some. Of about 96,000 clones listed, 65% to 75% are singletons. The sequence derives from a woman between 65 and 79 years old in good health and CMV-seropositive. Material: PBMCs. V is TRBV29-1 and J is TRBJ2-5, with 7 bases matching TRBD1. In nucleotides, the CDR3 is TGCAGCTCCGGGACAGCCAGCCAAGAGACCCAGTACTTC. This encodes CSSGTASQETQYF.